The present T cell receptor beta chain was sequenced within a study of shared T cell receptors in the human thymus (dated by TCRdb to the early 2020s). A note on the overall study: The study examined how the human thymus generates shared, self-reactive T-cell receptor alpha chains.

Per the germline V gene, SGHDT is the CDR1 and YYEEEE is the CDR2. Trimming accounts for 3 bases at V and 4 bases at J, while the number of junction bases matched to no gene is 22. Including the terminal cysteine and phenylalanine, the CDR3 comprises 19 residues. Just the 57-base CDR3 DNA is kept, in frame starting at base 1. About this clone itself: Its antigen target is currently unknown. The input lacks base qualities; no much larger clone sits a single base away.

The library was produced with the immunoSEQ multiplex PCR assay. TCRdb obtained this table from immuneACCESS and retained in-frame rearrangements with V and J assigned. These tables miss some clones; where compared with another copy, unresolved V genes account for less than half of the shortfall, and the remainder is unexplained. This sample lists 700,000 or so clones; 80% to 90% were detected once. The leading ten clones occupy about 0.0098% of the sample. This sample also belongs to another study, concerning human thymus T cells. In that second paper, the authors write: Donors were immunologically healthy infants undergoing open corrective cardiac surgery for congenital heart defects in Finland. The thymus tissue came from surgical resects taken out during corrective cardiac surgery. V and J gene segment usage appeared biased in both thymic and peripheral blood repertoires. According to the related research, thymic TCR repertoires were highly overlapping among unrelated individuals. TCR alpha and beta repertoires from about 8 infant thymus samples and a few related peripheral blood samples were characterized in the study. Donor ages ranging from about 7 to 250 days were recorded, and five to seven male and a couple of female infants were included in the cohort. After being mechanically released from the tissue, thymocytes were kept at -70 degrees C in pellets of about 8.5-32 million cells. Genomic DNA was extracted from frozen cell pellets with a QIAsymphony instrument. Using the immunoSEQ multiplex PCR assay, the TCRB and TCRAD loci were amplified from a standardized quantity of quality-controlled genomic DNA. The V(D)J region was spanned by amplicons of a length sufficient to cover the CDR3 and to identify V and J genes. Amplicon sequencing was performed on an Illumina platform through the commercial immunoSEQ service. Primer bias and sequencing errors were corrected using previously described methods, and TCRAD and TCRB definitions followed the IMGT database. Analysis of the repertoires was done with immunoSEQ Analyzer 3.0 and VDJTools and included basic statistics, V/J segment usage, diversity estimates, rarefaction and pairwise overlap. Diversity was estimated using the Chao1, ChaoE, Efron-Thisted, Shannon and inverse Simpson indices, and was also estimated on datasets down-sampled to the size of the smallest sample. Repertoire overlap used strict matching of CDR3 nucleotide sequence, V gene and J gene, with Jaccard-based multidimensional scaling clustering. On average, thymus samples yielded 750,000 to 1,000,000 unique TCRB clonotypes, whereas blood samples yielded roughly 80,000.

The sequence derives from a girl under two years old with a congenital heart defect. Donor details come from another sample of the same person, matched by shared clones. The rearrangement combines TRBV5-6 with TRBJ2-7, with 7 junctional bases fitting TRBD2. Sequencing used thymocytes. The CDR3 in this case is CASSSGGRRLGLHKYEQYF. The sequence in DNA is TGTGCCAGCAGCTCGGGGGGAAGGCGCCTAGGACTACATAAATACGAGCAGTACTTC.